This T cell receptor (beta chain) was obtained from a study of blood T cell repertoires in COVID-19. On the study more broadly: Collection of acute and convalescent COVID-19 samples took place in the United States, Italy and Spain. In each case, the material was cDNA or gDNA derived from T cells, B-cell-depleted T cells, or PBMCs.

The germline V gene encodes CDR1 MNHEY and CDR2 SMNVEV (reference sequence). The CDR3 extends over 18 amino acids. The V end was cut by 0 bases, the J end by 2 bases, with 17 bases between. Sequencing used immunoSEQ multiplex PCR; TCRdb keeps in-frame clones, though not all of them. The sample shows about 120,000 clones, approximately 82% of them seen only once. The V call is TRBV27, the J call TRBJ1-5, with D possibly TRBD1 on 5 matching bases. The sample consisted of peripheral blood. The receptor comes from a woman aged 50 to 60 with acute or convalescent COVID-19. The CDR3 DNA reads as TGTGCCAGCAGTTTATCGGGGGGAGGGACCAGAGGCAATCAGCCCCAGCATTTT. Translation: CASSLSGGGTRGNQPQHF.